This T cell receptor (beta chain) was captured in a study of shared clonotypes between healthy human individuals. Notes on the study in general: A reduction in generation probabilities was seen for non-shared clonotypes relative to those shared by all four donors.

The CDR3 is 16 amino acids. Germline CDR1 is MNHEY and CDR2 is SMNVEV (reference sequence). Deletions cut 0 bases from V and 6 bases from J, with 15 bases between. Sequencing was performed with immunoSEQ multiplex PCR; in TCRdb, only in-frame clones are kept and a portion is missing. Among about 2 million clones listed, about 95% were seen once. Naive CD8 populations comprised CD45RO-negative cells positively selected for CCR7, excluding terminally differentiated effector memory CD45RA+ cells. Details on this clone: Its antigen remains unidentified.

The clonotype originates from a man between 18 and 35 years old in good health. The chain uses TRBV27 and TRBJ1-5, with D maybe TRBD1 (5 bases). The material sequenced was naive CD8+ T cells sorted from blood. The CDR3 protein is CASSLSAGNLAQPQHF. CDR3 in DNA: TGTGCCAGCAGTTTATCGGCAGGGAATCTAGCTCAGCCCCAGCATTTT.